This entry lists 27 T cell receptor beta chains sequenced from one sample in a study of CD8+CD57+ T cells in acquired aplastic anemia. Profiles of TCR beta VDJ and CDR3 were generated from a genomic DNA template. TCRdb re-called the reads with MiXCR, one entry per CDR3 protein. This table holds about 160,000 distinct CDR3 sequences, roughly 48% found once. Patients sequenced had flow cytometry evidence of CD8+CD57+ cell expansion. Sequencing was performed on sorted CD4+, CD8+, or CD8+CD57+ T cells (not recorded which) from PBMCs. The receptors come from a human donor with aplastic anemia.

This clonotype was counted at least ten times. The chain joins TRBV20-1 to TRBJ2-3, with a weak D call TRBD1 (5 bases). The length of the CDR3 is 14 residues. The germline V and J ends were trimmed by 5 bases and 1 base, with 13 bases remaining between them. Per the germline V gene, CDR1 is DFQATT and CDR2 is SNEGSKA (reference sequence). The CDR3 nucleotides are TGCAGTGCTCTGGACAAAGGGGGCACAGATACGCAGTATTTT. Amino acid sequence: CSALDKGGTDTQYF.

The chain has TRBV20-1 and TRBJ2-5, with 9 bases fitting TRBD1. The germline CDR1 and CDR2 sequences are DFQATT and SNEGSKA (reference sequence). With V trimmed by 4 bases and J by 4 bases, 13 bases remained unmatched. The CDR3 is made up of 16 amino acids. CDR3 loop: CSATGSGTGMGETQYF. CDR3 DNA: TGCAGTGCTACTGGCTCCGGGACAGGGATGGGAGAGACCCAGTACTTC.

In its sample, this clonotype was seen many times. The V and J genes are TRBV24-1 and TRBJ2-5, with a tentative D call TRBD2 (5 bases). The V end was cut by 7 bases, the J end by 4 bases, with 15 bases between. Germline V gives CDR1 KGHDR, CDR2 SFDVKD. This CDR3 region has 14 residues. The CDR3 region has the DNA TGTGCCACCAGCCTGTCCAGCGGCGGAGAGACCCAGTACTTC. Translation gives CATSLSSGGETQYF.

The chain is built from TRBV9 and TRBJ2-7, with a possible D match to TRBD1 (6 bases). The CDR3 is 15 residues long. CDR1 and CDR2 from the germline V gene are SGDLS and YYNGEE. V lost 4 bases and J lost 3, with 17 bases in between. The CDR3 bases are TGTGCCAGCAGCACCCAGGACAGAGGGGTCTACGAGCAGTACTTC. Protein product: CASSTQDRGVYEQYF.

As regards this clonotype: Being one base from a much bigger clone, this may be a read error. The V gene is TRBV5-1, the J gene TRBJ2-7, with TRBD2 matching 7 bases. Per germline, CDR1 SGHRS and CDR2 YFSETQ. V gave up 4 bases and J gave up 7 bases; unmatched junction bases: 14. The CDR3 contains 15 residues. The CDR3 bases are TGCGCCAGCAGCACCTTAGCGGGTGCTAGTACTGAGCAGTACTTC. It codes for CASSTLAGASTEQYF.

The chain joins TRBV15 to TRBJ1-5, with D hard to call. Germline CDR1 reads LNHNV; CDR2 reads YYDKDF (reference sequence). The V end lost 0 bases, the J end lost 5 bases, and 11 bases lay between the germline ends. The CDR3 has 15 residues. CDR3 in DNA: TGTGCCACCAGCAGAGATCAAGCAGGCGATCAGCCCCAGCATTTT. This gives the protein CATSRDQAGDQPQHF.

The table lists this clonotype with a few counts. The V call is TRBV2, the J call TRBJ1-1; D is undetermined. CDR1 is SNHLY, CDR2 FYNNEI, per germline. Between the trimmed V and J ends, which lost 7 bases and 1 base, there was a span of 10 bases. The CDR3 contains 13 residues. The CDR3 bases are TGTGCCAGCATAGGACGGACGAACACTGAAGCTTTCTTT. Translation gives CASIGRTNTEAFF. Full variable domain (remainder filled in from reference TRBV2 and TRBJ1-1): EPEVTQTPSHQVTQMGQEVILRCVPISNHLYFYWYRQILGQKVEFLVSFYNNEISEKSEIFDDQFSVERPDGSNFTLKIRSTKLEDSAMYFCASIGRTNTEAFFGQGTRLTVV.

The V and J genes are TRBV12-3 or TRBV12-4 and TRBJ1-2; maybe TRBD1 (6 bases). V was cut by 3 bases and J by 2 bases, with 13 bases left in between. This CDR3 is 15 amino acids long. The DNA of the CDR3 is TGTGCCAGCAGTTTGACGGGGGCGAAAAACTATGGCTACACCTTC. Amino acid sequence: CASSLTGAKNYGYTF.

In this sample, this clonotype turned up many times. The rearrangement links TRBV20-1 to TRBJ2-7; TRBD2 matches at 7 bases. The J segment lost 3 bases and the V segment lost 6 bases, leaving 17 bases of the junction unmatched. Germline-derived CDR1 and CDR2 are DFQATT and SNEGSKA (reference sequence). This CDR3 region has 16 residues. CDR3: CSARGSPGTTYYEQYF. CDR3 nucleotides: TGCAGTGCGCGAGGAAGCCCCGGGACTACCTACTACGAGCAGTACTTC.

V and J are TRBV24-1 and TRBJ1-2; 7 bases align to TRBD1. Per the germline V gene, CDR1 is KGHDR and CDR2 is SFDVKD. The CDR3 runs 13 residues. The trim removed 5 bases at V and 4 bases at J, leaving 3 bases unmatched. Here the CDR3 reads CATSARGSYGYTF. Here the CDR3 DNA reads TGTGCCACCAGTGCCAGGGGGAGCTATGGCTACACCTTC.

This clonotype turned up a few times. This rearrangement joins TRBV3-1 to TRBJ2-1; D is ambiguous. Germline CDR1 LGHDT, CDR2 YNNKEL (reference sequence). This CDR3 comprises 13 residues. Trimming took 1 base from V and 7 from J, leaving 8 bases between them. For the CDR3, the DNA is TGTGCCAGCAGCCAAGCCGCTATGAATGAGCAGTTCTTC. This encodes CASSQAAMNEQFF.

The gene calls are TRBV9 and TRBJ1-6; 8 bases agree with TRBD1. The trim removed 0 bases at V and 9 bases at J, leaving 5 bases unmatched. The CDR3 loop spans 15 amino acids. Germline loops: CDR1 SGDLS, CDR2 YYNGEE. CDR3 coding DNA: TGTGCCAGCAGCGTAGAGGCAGGGGGCCCTTCACCCCTCCACTTT. This codes for CASSVEAGGPSPLHF.

Only a few counts were recorded for this clonotype. The rearrangement links TRBV30 to TRBJ2-1; TRBD1 aligns across 9 bases. The germline V gene has CDR1 GTSNPN and CDR2 SVGIG (reference sequence). Losses at the gene ends were 5 bases for V and 6 bases for J; bases not matched to a gene: 8. The CDR3 runs 14 residues. The CDR3 loop reads CAWFRGQGPNEQFF. The CDR3 DNA follows: TGTGCCTGGTTTCGGGGACAGGGCCCCAATGAGCAGTTCTTC.

This clonotype was seen a handful of times. The chain is built from TRBV7-3 and TRBJ2-7; no clear D. Trimming cost V 6 bases and J 3 bases, with 12 bases left between them. Germline V gives CDR1 SGHTA, CDR2 FQGTGA. The CDR3 spans 13 residues. CDR3 residues: CASSSVGGYEQYF. CDR3 DNA: TGTGCCAGCAGTTCAGTGGGCGGCTACGAGCAGTACTTC.

This clonotype was seen ten or more times. The chain has TRBV20-1 and TRBJ1-5; the D is unclear. The V end lost 0 bases, the J end lost 2 bases, and 11 bases lay between the germline ends. The CDR3 runs to 15 residues. Germline V CDR1 and CDR2: DFQATT, SNEGSKA (reference sequence). CDR3 DNA: TGCAGTGCTAGAGATCAGTTATCCGGCAATCAGCCCCAGCATTTT. It encodes CSARDQLSGNQPQHF.

This clonotype was seen repeatedly, ten times or more. This rearrangement joins TRBV6-5 to TRBJ1-6, with D uncertain. V was pared by 2 bases and J by 5 bases, with 13 bases between. In germline, CDR1 is MNHEY, CDR2 SVGAGI. This CDR3 contains 16 residues. CDR3 sequence: CASSYVKTVNNSPLHF. CDR3 bases: TGTGCCAGCAGTTACGTTAAAACAGTTAATAATTCACCCCTCCACTTT.

The V gene is TRBV20-1, the J gene TRBJ1-5; D gene uncertain. V lost 0 bases to trimming and J lost 2 bases, with 5 bases between them. Germline V lookup: CDR1 DFQATT, CDR2 SNEGSKA (reference sequence). There are 13 residues in the CDR3. The CDR3 loop reads CSARERGNQPQHF. DNA of the CDR3: TGCAGTGCTAGAGAAAGGGGCAATCAGCCCCAGCATTTT.

A note on this clonotype: Given a much more abundant clone one base away, this may be a read error. The CDR3 ends on some other residue instead of the conserved phenylalanine or tryptophan, so this is likely a read error. The gene calls are TRBV4-1 and TRBJ2-3; 10 nucleotides line up with TRBD1. This CDR3 spans 16 amino acids. The V segment lost 4 bases and the J segment 1 base; nucleotides outside the gene matches: 5. Germline CDR1 is MGHRA and CDR2 is YSYEKL. The CDR3 nucleotides are TGCGCCAGCAGCCTGGGGACAGGGGTTGGCACAGATACGCAGTATCTT. Encoded protein: CASSLGTGVGTDTQYL.

This clonotype showed up many times. The gene calls are TRBV7-6 and TRBJ2-1; TRBD2 matches 7 bases. Germline CDR1 SGHVS, CDR2 FNYEAQ. After removal of 0 bases from V and 6 bases from J, the junction contained 5 bases not matched to a gene. The length of the CDR3 is 15 residues. The CDR3 is CASSLAGGPANEQFF. The CDR3 nucleotides read TGTGCCAGCAGCTTAGCGGGAGGGCCGGCCAATGAGCAGTTCTTC.

This clonotype was recorded a few times. The V call is TRBV28, the J call TRBJ1-5; D possibly corresponds to TRBD1 (6 bases). The CDR3 is 15 amino acids. The V gene lost 7 bases and the J gene lost 3 bases, with 16 bases spanning the gap. The germline CDR1 and CDR2 sequences are MDHEN and SYDVKM. CDR3 DNA: TGTGCCAGCATCTTCTCCGACAGGTCCAATCAGCCCCAGCATTTT. Amino acid sequence: CASIFSDRSNQPQHF. Full variable domain (remainder filled in from reference TRBV28 and TRBJ1-5): DVKVTQSSRYLVKRTGEKVFLECVQDMDHENMFWYRQDPGLGLRLIYFSYDVKMKEKGDIPEGYSVSREKKERFSLILESASTNQTSMYLCASIFSDRSNQPQHFGDGTRLSIL.

The rearrangement links TRBV19 to TRBJ2-3; weak D call: TRBD2 (5 bases). The V gene's germline CDR1 is LNHDA and CDR2 SQIVND (reference sequence). V was cut by 8 bases and J by 6 bases, with 18 bases left in between. The CDR3 loop spans 14 amino acids. DNA for the CDR3: TGTGCCAGTCAGAGCACGCTAGCCACCGATACGCAGTATTTT. It is translated as CASQSTLATDTQYF.

Only one count was recorded for this clonotype. The chain is built from TRBV20-1 and TRBJ2-2, with 7 bases aligning to TRBD2. Germline V gene data show CDR1 as DFQATT and CDR2 as SNEGSKA (reference sequence). J lost 4 bases, V lost 7 bases, and 6 bases had no gene match. The CDR3 totals 13 residues. This CDR3 is CSVRTRGTGELFF. The CDR3, as DNA: TGCAGTGTTCGGACTAGGGGCACCGGGGAGCTGTTTTTT.

The chain uses TRBV20-1 and TRBJ2-7, with D possibly matching TRBD2 (5 bases). Deletions cut 2 bases from V and 4 bases from J, with 9 bases between. The length of the CDR3 is 12 residues. Germline CDR1 and CDR2: DFQATT and SNEGSKA (reference sequence). CDR3 bases: TGCAGTGCTAGATGGACTGGTTACGAGCAGTACTTC. Its protein is CSARWTGYEQYF.

The V call is TRBV25-1, the J call TRBJ2-1, with D possibly TRBD1 on 5 matching bases. V shed 2 bases and J shed 5 bases, with 10 bases lying between them. This CDR3 contains 14 residues. Germline CDR1 MGHDK, CDR2 SYGVNS. The CDR3 sequence: CASSEIQGNNEQFF. The CDR3 region has the DNA TGTGCCAGCAGTGAAATTCAGGGAAACAATGAGCAGTTCTTC. Drawing the rest from reference TRBV25-1 and TRBJ2-1, the complete variable domain is EADIYQTPRYLVIGTGKKITLECSQTMGHDKMYWYQQDPGMELHLIHYSYGVNSTEKGDLSSESTVSRIRTEHFPLTLESARPSHTSQYLCASSEIQGNNEQFFGPGTRLTVL.

V is TRBV7-3 and J is TRBJ2-5, with 14 nucleotides matching TRBD2. This CDR3 is built from 14 residues. V shed 3 bases and J 14 bases; nucleotides not matched to a gene: 8. Germline V gene data show CDR1 as SGHTA and CDR2 as FQGTGA. The CDR3 loop is CASSFGTSGSGNYF. The CDR3 region has the DNA TGTGCCAGCAGCTTCGGGACTAGCGGGAGCGGAAATTACTTC.

This clonotype was counted ten times or more. The rearrangement joins TRBV4-2 to TRBJ2-3, with 11 bases lining up with TRBD2. V lost 4 bases, J lost 2 bases, and 5 bases stayed unmatched. This CDR3 contains 16 residues. The germline CDR1 and CDR2 sequences are LGHNA and YNFKEQ. In DNA, the CDR3 is TGTGCCAGCAGCCGCCTACTAGCGGGGGCCACAGATACGCAGTATTTT. It translates to CASSRLLAGATDTQYF.

The chain carries TRBV19 and TRBJ1-6; D unresolved. The ends were cut back, 5 bases at V and 0 bases at J, with 5 bases in the middle. The CDR3 spans 14 residues. Looked up from germline, CDR1 is LNHDA and CDR2 is SQIVND (reference sequence). The CDR3 coding sequence is TGTGCCAGTAGTTCCTACTCCTATAATTCACCCCTCCACTTT. Its protein is CASSSYSYNSPLHF.